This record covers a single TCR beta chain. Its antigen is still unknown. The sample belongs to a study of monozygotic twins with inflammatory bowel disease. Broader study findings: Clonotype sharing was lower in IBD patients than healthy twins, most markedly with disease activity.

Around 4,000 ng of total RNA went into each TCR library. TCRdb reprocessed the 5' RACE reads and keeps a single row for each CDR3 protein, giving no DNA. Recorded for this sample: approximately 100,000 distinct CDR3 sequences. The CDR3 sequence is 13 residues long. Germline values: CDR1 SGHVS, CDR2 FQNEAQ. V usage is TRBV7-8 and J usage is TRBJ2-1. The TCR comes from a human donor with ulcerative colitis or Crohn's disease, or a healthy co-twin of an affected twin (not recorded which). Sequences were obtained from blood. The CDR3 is CASSLDTYNEQFF.